Listed here are 5 T cell receptor beta chains from one sample, sequenced in a study of Graves' ophthalmopathy and Graves' hyperthyroidism. Amplification from RNA transcripts yielded the TCR beta CDR3 regions. An initial RT-PCR round employing HTBI primers preceded a second-round multiplex PCR. Each CDR3 protein gets one entry after TCRdb re-called the multiplex PCR reads with MiXCR. The profile shows about 210,000 distinct CDR3 sequences, under 30% of them singletons. The sequenced sample was peripheral blood. Receptor source: a man aged 50-59 years with Graves' ophthalmopathy.

This clonotype was counted ten times or more. The chain couples TRBV18 to TRBJ2-5; TRBD1 agrees at 8 bases. The CDR3 has 15 residues. V gave up 1 base and J gave up 2 bases; unmatched junction bases: 3. CDR1 is KGHSH and CDR2 is LQKENI in the germline V gene. The CDR3 is CASSPQQGGQETQYF. The CDR3 bases are TGTGCCAGCTCACCACAACAGGGGGGACAAGAGACCCAGTACTTC. The entire variable domain, with the rest obtained from reference TRBV18 and TRBJ2-5, is as follows: NAGVMQNPRHLVRRRGQEARLRCSPMKGHSHVYWYRQLPEEGLKFMVYLQKENIIDESGMPKERFSAEFPKEGPSILRIQQVVRGDSAAYFCASSPQQGGQETQYFGPGTRLLVL.

The table lists this clonotype with many counts. This CDR3 is CSAPGGGKIAFF. DNA of the CDR3: TGCAGTGCTCCGGGCGGGGGAAAAATAGCTTTCTTT. V gene TRBV20-1 combines with J gene TRBJ1-1; D may be TRBD1 (5 bases). This CDR3 has 12 amino acids. V was pared by 5 bases and J by 10 bases, with 17 bases between. Germline V CDR1 and CDR2: DFQATT, SNEGSKA (reference sequence).

This clonotype was detected ten times or more. V and J are TRBV5-1 and TRBJ2-2; perhaps TRBD2 as D (6 bases). The CDR3 is 15 amino acids. With 4 bases removed from V and 5 bases from J, the gap between germline ends came to 15 bases. Germline loops: CDR1 SGHRS, CDR2 YFSETQ. CDR3 in amino acids: CASSPGDFGTGELFF. DNA for the CDR3: TGCGCCAGCAGCCCTGGGGACTTCGGAACCGGGGAGCTGTTTTTT.

This clonotype came up many times. This chain links TRBV27 with TRBJ2-4; no reliable D call. CDR3 length equals 13 residues. Deletions cut 2 bases from V and 7 bases from J, with 9 bases between. Germline CDR1 MNHEY, CDR2 SMNVEV (reference sequence). CDR3 sequence: CASSLMGKNIQYF. CDR3 nucleotides: TGTGCCAGCAGTTTAATGGGGAAGAACATTCAGTACTTC.

This clonotype was counted ten times or more. This chain links TRBV29-1 with TRBJ2-4, with D tentatively TRBD1 or TRBD2 (7 bases each). Trimming removed 7 bases at V and 9 bases at J, with 22 bases between. Per germline, CDR1 SQVTM and CDR2 ANQGSEA. The CDR3 sequence is 14 residues long. Here the CDR3 reads CSGFDPGGVGIQYF. DNA for the CDR3: TGCAGCGGCTTCGACCCAGGGGGGGTAGGCATTCAGTACTTC.